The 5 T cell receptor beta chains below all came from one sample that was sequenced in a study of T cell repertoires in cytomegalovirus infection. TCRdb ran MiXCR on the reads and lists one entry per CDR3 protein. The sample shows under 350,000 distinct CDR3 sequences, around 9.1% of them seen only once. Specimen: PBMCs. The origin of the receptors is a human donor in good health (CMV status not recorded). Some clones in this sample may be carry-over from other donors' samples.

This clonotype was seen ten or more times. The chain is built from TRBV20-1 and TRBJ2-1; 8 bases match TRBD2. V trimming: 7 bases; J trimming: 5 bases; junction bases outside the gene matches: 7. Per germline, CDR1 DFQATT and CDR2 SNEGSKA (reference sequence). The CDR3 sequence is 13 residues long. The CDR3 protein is CSVGGGPNNEQFF. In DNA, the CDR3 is TGCAGTGTCGGCGGGGGGCCGAACAATGAGCAGTTCTTC.

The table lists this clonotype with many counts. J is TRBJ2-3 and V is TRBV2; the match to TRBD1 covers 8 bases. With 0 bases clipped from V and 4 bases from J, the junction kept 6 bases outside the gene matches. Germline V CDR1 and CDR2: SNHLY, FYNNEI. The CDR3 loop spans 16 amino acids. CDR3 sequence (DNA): TGTGCCAGCAGTGAAGCGCCAGGGGGCCAAGCAGATACGCAGTATTTT. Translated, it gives CASSEAPGGQADTQYF. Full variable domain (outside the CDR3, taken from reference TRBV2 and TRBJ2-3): EPEVTQTPSHQVTQMGQEVILRCVPISNHLYFYWYRQILGQKVEFLVSFYNNEISEKSEIFDDQFSVERPDGSNFTLKIRSTKLEDSAMYFCASSEAPGGQADTQYFGPGTRLTVL.

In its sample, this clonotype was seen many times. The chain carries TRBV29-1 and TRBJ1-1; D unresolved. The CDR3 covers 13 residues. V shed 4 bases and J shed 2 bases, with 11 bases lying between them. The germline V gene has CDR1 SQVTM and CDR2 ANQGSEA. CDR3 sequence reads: CSVVGKRNTEAFF. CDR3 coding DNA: TGCAGCGTTGTAGGTAAACGTAACACTGAAGCTTTCTTT.

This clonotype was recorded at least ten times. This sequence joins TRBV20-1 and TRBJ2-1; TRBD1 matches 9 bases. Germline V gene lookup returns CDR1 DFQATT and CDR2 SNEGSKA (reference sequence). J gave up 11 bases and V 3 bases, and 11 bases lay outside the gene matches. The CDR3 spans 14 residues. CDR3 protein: CSASPWDRVAQQFF. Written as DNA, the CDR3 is TGCAGTGCTAGTCCCTGGGACAGGGTGGCTCAGCAGTTCTTC.

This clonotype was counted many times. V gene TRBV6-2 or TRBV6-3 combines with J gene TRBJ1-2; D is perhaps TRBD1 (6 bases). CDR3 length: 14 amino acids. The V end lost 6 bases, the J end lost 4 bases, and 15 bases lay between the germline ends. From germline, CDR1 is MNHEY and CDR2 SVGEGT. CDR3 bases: TGTGCCAGCAGAGAATCCGGGGGGCTCTATGGCTACACCTTC. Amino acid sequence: CASRESGGLYGYTF.